Below are 22 T cell receptor beta chains sequenced from a single sample in a study of Graves' ophthalmopathy and Graves' hyperthyroidism (dated by TCRdb to the late 2010s). Reads for this sample came from an Illumina HiSeq 2000. TCR beta CDR3 regions were amplified from RNA transcripts for repertoire sequencing. A first-round RT-PCR used HTBI primers with the Qiagen OneStep RT-PCR kit, followed by a second-round multiplex PCR, size selection and purification. TCRdb took the public reads, trimmed them with fastp at Q25, ran MiXCR for clone calling and kept in-frame beta chains. Rows are combined by CDR3 protein, so each entry shows the most common genes and DNA. The sample data list about 380,000 distinct CDR3 sequences, and approximately 15% of these were observed just once. 5.5% to 7% of the sample rests with the top ten. Material for sequencing was peripheral blood. The receptors shown here come from a woman between 18 and 30 years old with stable Graves' hyperthyroidism. Donor details come from another sample of the same person, matched by shared clones.

This clonotype was found many times. The J gene is TRBJ2-7, the V gene TRBV24-1; 7 bases fit TRBD1. With V trimmed by 3 bases and J by 1 base, 11 bases remained unmatched. This CDR3 has 17 amino acids. Germline values: CDR1 KGHDR, CDR2 SFDVKD. The CDR3 loop is CATSDGFSGTESYEQYF. In DNA, the CDR3 is TGTGCCACCAGTGATGGATTCTCCGGGACAGAATCCTACGAGCAGTACTTC.

This clonotype showed up many times. The V call is TRBV20-1, the J call TRBJ2-7; tentative D call: TRBD2 (6 bases). The CDR3 is made up of 12 amino acids. Germline-derived CDR1 and CDR2 are DFQATT and SNEGSKA (reference sequence). V dropped 6 bases and J dropped 0 bases, with 9 bases sitting between them. The CDR3 sequence: CSAAGSSYEQYF. CDR3 DNA sequence: TGCAGTGCAGCCGGGAGCTCCTACGAGCAGTACTTC.

V usage is TRBV29-1 and J usage is TRBJ1-2; D possibly corresponds to TRBD1 (6 bases). Trimming removed 3 bases at V and 6 bases at J, with 11 bases between. The CDR3 has 12 residues. Germline V gives CDR1 SQVTM, CDR2 ANQGSEA. CDR3 DNA sequence: TGCAGCGTTGATAGGGGGTGGCATGGCTACACCTTC. Its translation is CSVDRGWHGYTF.

This clonotype was seen many times. This rearrangement joins TRBV7-2 to TRBJ1-5; D not resolved. Germline V lookup: CDR1 SGHTA, CDR2 FQGNSA. V was pared by 2 bases and J by 5 bases, with 7 bases between. This CDR3 has 13 residues. The CDR3 reads CASSLSLDQPQHF. The DNA of the CDR3 is TGTGCCAGCAGCTTAAGCCTTGATCAGCCCCAGCATTTT.

This clonotype has just a few counts. The J gene is TRBJ1-2, the V gene TRBV7-2; 9 nucleotides align to TRBD1. The CDR3 loop spans 17 amino acids. The germline CDR1 and CDR2 sequences are SGHTA and FQGNSA. Trimming took 1 base from V and 6 from J; bases not matched to a gene: 12. Here the CDR3 DNA reads TGTGCCAGCAGCTTAGTGCCCCCTCCGGGACAGGGACATGGCTACACCTTC. It translates to CASSLVPPPGQGHGYTF. Variable domain in full (rest from reference TRBV7-2 and TRBJ1-2): GAGVSQSPSNKVTEKGKDVELRCDPISGHTALYWYRQSLGQGLEFLIYFQGNSAPDKSGLPSDRFSAERTGGSVSTLTIQRTQQEDSAVYLCASSLVPPPGQGHGYTFGSGTRLTVV.

This clonotype was observed many times. This chain uses TRBV2 with TRBJ1-1; D remains ambiguous. Germline V gene sequence: CDR1 SNHLY, CDR2 FYNNEI. CDR3 size: 13 residues. The V gene lost 1 base and the J gene lost 1 base, with 4 bases spanning the gap. CDR3 sequence reads: CASSEVANTEAFF. As DNA, the CDR3 is TGTGCCAGCAGTGAAGTAGCGAACACTGAAGCTTTCTTT.

This clonotype was counted many times. V gene TRBV6-1 combines with J gene TRBJ1-1; no reliable D call. Trimming shortened V by 7 bases and J by 0 bases, and 9 bases separated the two germline ends. Germline V lookup: CDR1 MNHNS, CDR2 SASEGT. The CDR3 is 13 residues long. In nucleotides, the CDR3 is TGTGCCAGCACCCTCGGGTTGAACACTGAAGCTTTCTTT. Its translation: CASTLGLNTEAFF.

This clonotype was found many times. DNA for the CDR3: TGTGCCAGCAGCCAGGACCAACTCAGGAATTATGGCTACACCTTC. This translates into CASSQDQLRNYGYTF. V gene TRBV6-1 combines with J gene TRBJ1-2; D call uncertain. The CDR3 extends over 15 amino acids. V lost 6 bases, J lost 5 bases, and 19 bases lay in between. Germline V gene data show CDR1 as MNHNS and CDR2 as SASEGT.

This clonotype occurred many times. The chain employs TRBV7-2 and TRBJ2-5; 7 bases agree with TRBD2. The CDR3 spans 15 residues. The ends lost 2 bases at V and 2 bases at J; junction bases unmatched: 5. From germline, CDR1 is SGHTA and CDR2 FQGNSA. CDR3 sequence: CASSLLRGTQETQYF. In DNA, the CDR3 is TGTGCCAGCAGCTTATTGCGGGGGACTCAAGAGACCCAGTACTTC.

This clonotype occurred many times. This rearrangement joins TRBV10-3 to TRBJ1-2, with 9 bases identical to TRBD1. The germline V gene has CDR1 ENHRY and CDR2 SYGVKD. The V segment lost 10 bases and the J segment 5 bases; nucleotides outside the gene matches: 11. The CDR3 runs 14 residues. The CDR3 coding sequence is TGTGCCACTCGGGGGGACAGGGTTGTGTATGGCTACACCTTC. This gives the protein CATRGDRVVYGYTF.

This clonotype was found many times. The chain combines TRBV27 with TRBJ1-6; D ambiguous. Germline values: CDR1 MNHEY, CDR2 SMNVEV (reference sequence). CDR3 size: 14 residues. With 3 bases removed from V and 4 bases from J, the gap between germline ends came to 7 bases. The CDR3 spells CASSFLGYNSPLHF. The CDR3 region has the DNA TGTGCCAGCAGTTTTCTGGGATATAATTCACCCCTCCACTTT.

This clonotype was seen ten or more times. The chain couples TRBV4-1 to TRBJ1-6; TRBD1 matches at 11 bases. J lost 10 bases, V lost 3 bases, and 8 bases had no gene match. The CDR3 runs 16 residues. The germline V gene has CDR1 MGHRA and CDR2 YSYEKL. CDR3 DNA: TGCGCCAGCAGCCACCAGGCGGACAGGGGGCACTCACCCCTCCACTTT. As protein: CASSHQADRGHSPLHF.

Remarks on this clonotype: A read error may be the cause here, since a much bigger clone is one base away. This chain links TRBV7-2 with TRBJ1-1; unclear D gene. Per germline, CDR1 SGHTA and CDR2 FQGNSA. The CDR3 consists of 14 residues. CDR3 region: CASSTGLMVTEACF. Written as DNA, the CDR3 is TGTGCCAGCAGCACGGGCCTGATGGTCACTGAAGCTTGCTTT.

The table lists this clonotype with many counts. The V call is TRBV19, the J call TRBJ1-5; D uncertain. V was clipped by 7 bases and J by 0 bases, with 13 bases between them. Germline V gene lookup returns CDR1 LNHDA and CDR2 SQIVND (reference sequence). The CDR3 totals 15 residues. The CDR3 region has the DNA TGTGCCAGTACCGGAAGGAAGTATAGCAATCAGCCCCAGCATTTT. As protein: CASTGRKYSNQPQHF. The full variable domain, its missing parts supplied by reference TRBV19 and TRBJ1-5, is DGGITQSPKYLFRKEGQNVTLSCEQNLNHDAMYWYRQDPGQGLRLIYYSQIVNDFQKGDIAEGYSVSREKKESFPLTVTSAQKNPTAFYLCASTGRKYSNQPQHFGDGTRLSIL.

The sample holds many counts of this clonotype. The rearrangement links TRBV6-5 to TRBJ1-1; no definite D call. CDR1 is MNHEY and CDR2 is SVGAGI in the germline V gene. V lost 1 base to trimming and J lost 7 bases, with 16 bases between them. The CDR3 extends over 15 amino acids. The CDR3 sequence: CASSYLPTAASEAFF. CDR3 DNA: TGTGCCAGCAGTTACTTACCTACGGCCGCCAGTGAAGCTTTCTTT.

This clonotype was seen at least ten times. The V gene is TRBV12-3 or TRBV12-4, the J gene TRBJ1-6; D is undetermined. V gave up 0 bases and J gave up 5 bases, with 8 bases separating them. The length of the CDR3 is 15 residues. The CDR3 DNA is TGTGCCAGCAGTTTAGCCGGGGTCCATAATTCACCCCTCCACTTT. This codes for CASSLAGVHNSPLHF.

This clonotype was seen at least ten times. This chain joins TRBV6-5 and TRBJ2-7, with D hard to call. The CDR3 covers 13 residues. Germline CDR1 and CDR2: MNHEY and SVGAGI. Trimming cost V 2 bases and J 4 bases, with 9 bases left between them. DNA for the CDR3: TGTGCCAGCAGTTACACGGATCGGTACGAGCAGTACTTC. The encoded protein is CASSYTDRYEQYF.

This clonotype was seen at least ten times. The chain joins TRBV12-3 or TRBV12-4 to TRBJ2-7; 7 bases are a match to TRBD2. The CDR3 loop spans 13 amino acids. The trim removed 5 bases at V and 6 bases at J, leaving 7 bases unmatched. The CDR3, as DNA: TGTGCCAGCAGTCCGTTAGCGGGCGGCGAGCAGTACTTC. Translation gives CASSPLAGGEQYF.

As for this clonotype: A read error may explain this, as a much larger clone is one base away. The chain has TRBV6-1 and TRBJ2-7; D may be TRBD1 or TRBD2 (6 bases each). With 10 bases removed from V and 4 bases from J, the gap between germline ends came to 17 bases. The CDR3 has 13 amino acids. From germline, CDR1 is MNHNS and CDR2 SASEGT. The CDR3 region has the DNA TGTGCCATCAGCCACGGGGGCGGATACGAGCAGTACTTC. This sequence encodes CAISHGGGYEQYF.

In its sample, this clonotype was seen many times. This chain connects TRBV24-1 to TRBJ1-5, with TRBD1 identical over 8 bases. V lost 2 bases to trimming and J lost 0 bases; unmatched junction nucleotides: 8. The CDR3 runs 18 residues. From germline, CDR1 is KGHDR and CDR2 SFDVKD. Written as DNA, the CDR3 is TGTGCCACCAGTGATTCGCGAACAGGGGGAAATAGCAATCAGCCCCAGCATTTT. This codes for CATSDSRTGGNSNQPQHF.

A few counts support this clonotype. An end of the junction does not agree with germline; a read error may underlie this. The rearrangement joins TRBV10-1 to TRBJ2-4; 7 bases align to TRBD1. This CDR3 contains 15 residues. Germline CDR1 is WNHNN and CDR2 is SYGVQD (reference sequence). The CDR3 nucleotides read TGCGCCAGCAGGCACCCGACAGGGACCAAAAACATTAAGTACTTC. It specifies CASRHPTGTKNIKYF.

This clonotype was detected only once. The chain is built from TRBV7-9 and TRBJ2-5, with 7 bases matching TRBD2. The CDR3 length is 15 residues. Trimming took 5 bases from V and 5 from J; bases not matched to a gene: 11. CDR1 and CDR2 from the germline V gene are SEHNR and FQNEAQ (reference sequence). CDR3 sequence reads: CASSKGSGRRETQYF. Here the CDR3 DNA reads TGTGCCAGCAGCAAAGGGTCCGGGAGGCGGGAGACCCAGTACTTC. Using reference TRBV7-9 and TRBJ2-5 for the parts outside the CDR3, the full variable domain is DTGVSQNPRHKITKRGQNVTFRCDPISEHNRLYWYRQTLGQGPEFLTYFQNEAQLEKSRLLSDRFSAERPKGSFSTLEIQRTEQGDSAMYLCASSKGSGRRETQYFGPGTRLLVL.